Presented here are 18 T cell receptor beta chains from one specimen sequenced in a study of Graves' ophthalmopathy and Graves' hyperthyroidism. Scientists amplified the TCR beta CDR3 regions from RNA transcripts. After a first-round RT-PCR with HTBI primers, a second-round multiplex PCR was run. Using its own MiXCR run on the multiplex PCR reads, TCRdb lists one record per CDR3 protein. Among 1 million to 1.3 million distinct CDR3 sequences listed, about 40% were seen once. The sequenced sample was peripheral blood or thyroid tissue (not recorded which). These receptors were collected from an adult man with Graves' hyperthyroidism.

The rearrangement joins TRBV7-8 to TRBJ2-7; D ambiguous. Germline V lookup: CDR1 SGHVS, CDR2 FQNEAQ. This CDR3 has 15 amino acids. V lost 5 bases and J lost 0, with 14 bases in between. CDR3 DNA: TGTGCCAGCAGCGTTGTCTGGGCAGACTCCTACGAGCAGTACTTC. The encoded protein is CASSVVWADSYEQYF.

The chain links TRBV20-1 to TRBJ2-5; D is possibly TRBD1 (6 bases). In germline, CDR1 is DFQATT, CDR2 SNEGSKA (reference sequence). This CDR3 comprises 13 residues. Deletions cut 6 bases from V and 4 bases from J, with 15 bases between. CDR3 sequence reads: CSAPIGRGETQYF. CDR3 DNA sequence: TGCAGTGCCCCAATAGGCAGGGGAGAGACCCAGTACTTC.

This clonotype has a count of ten or more. The chain carries TRBV7-9 and TRBJ2-5; TRBD1 aligns across 8 bases. V shed 5 bases, J shed 5 bases, and the junction held 13 bases outside the gene matches. Germline CDR1 is SEHNR and CDR2 is FQNEAQ (reference sequence). This CDR3 region has 16 residues. CDR3 nucleotides: TGTGCCAGCAGCCCCGGCGCGCAGGGGGCGGGGGAGACCCAGTACTTC. Its translation: CASSPGAQGAGETQYF.

This clonotype was found many times. This rearrangement joins TRBV15 to TRBJ1-3, with D possibly being TRBD1 (6 bases). The length of the CDR3 is 14 residues. Trimming shortened V by 6 bases and J by 4 bases, and 13 bases separated the two germline ends. Looked up from germline, CDR1 is LNHNV and CDR2 is YYDKDF (reference sequence). The CDR3 DNA is TGTGCCACCAGTCCGGGGGCACGGGGAAACACCATATATTTT. It encodes CATSPGARGNTIYF.

This chain links TRBV20-1 with TRBJ1-4, with D possibly TRBD1 on 5 matching bases. Germline V gene sequence: CDR1 DFQATT, CDR2 SNEGSKA (reference sequence). This CDR3 has 12 residues. Deletions cut 5 bases from V and 8 bases from J, with 12 bases between. CDR3 nucleotide sequence: TGCAGTGCTCGCGGGGCGGGCGAAAAACTGTTTTTT. Its protein is CSARGAGEKLFF.

Worth noting for this clonotype: Sequence at one end of the junction differs from germline and may be a read error. The chain is built from TRBV5-1 and TRBJ2-6; perhaps TRBD2 as D (5 bases). The CDR3 is made up of 15 amino acids. Germline-derived CDR1 and CDR2 are SGHRS and YFSETQ. The CDR3 sequence is CASSTHPGLSNTEAF. The CDR3 coding sequence is TGCGCCAGCAGCACCCACCCCGGACTGTCGAACACTGAAGCTTTC.

This clonotype was seen repeatedly, ten times or more. The rearrangement links TRBV24-1 to TRBJ2-2, with D possibly being TRBD2 (5 bases). The V end lost 3 bases, the J end lost 7 bases, and 8 bases lay between the germline ends. The CDR3 covers 13 residues. From germline, CDR1 is KGHDR and CDR2 SFDVKD. In DNA, the CDR3 is TGTGCCACCAGTGATGGACTCTTCGGGGAGCTGTTTTTT. Its protein is CATSDGLFGELFF.

This clonotype was seen ten or more times. The chain carries TRBV24-1 and TRBJ2-2; 7 nucleotides match TRBD2. Trimming removed 0 bases from V and 0 bases from J; junction bases left unmatched: 6. Germline CDR1 is KGHDR and CDR2 is SFDVKD. The CDR3 loop spans 18 amino acids. The CDR3 region is CATSDLRGGTTNTGELFF. The CDR3 coding sequence is TGTGCCACCAGTGATTTGCGAGGTGGGACTACGAACACCGGGGAGCTGTTTTTT.

A few counts support this clonotype. The chain is built from TRBV9 and TRBJ2-3; 9 bases are shared with TRBD2. The length of the CDR3 is 19 residues. CDR1 and CDR2 (germline): SGDLS, YYNGEE. Losses at the gene ends were 0 bases for V and 1 base for J; bases not matched to a gene: 12. The CDR3 region is CASSVGTSVPRRGTDTQYF. Here the CDR3 DNA reads TGTGCCAGCAGCGTAGGGACTAGCGTACCGAGGCGGGGCACAGATACGCAGTATTTT.

The chain is built from TRBV19 and TRBJ1-1; no firm D call. The V gene's germline CDR1 is LNHDA and CDR2 SQIVND (reference sequence). The CDR3 length is 15 residues. V was trimmed by 4 bases and J by 6 bases, leaving 18 bases between them. The CDR3 nucleotides are TGTGCCAGTAGTAAGAGGAAGGTTCAATACCCTGAAGCTTTCTTT. Residues: CASSKRKVQYPEAFF.

This clonotype was observed many times. The V gene is TRBV7-2, the J gene TRBJ1-6; possible D gene TRBD1, 6 bases. This CDR3 region has 15 residues. In germline, CDR1 is SGHTA, CDR2 FQGNSA. Trimming removed 4 bases from V and 5 bases from J, with 12 bases in between. CDR3 loop: CASSSRTGHNSPLHF. The CDR3 DNA follows: TGTGCCAGCAGCTCCAGAACAGGGCATAATTCACCCCTCCACTTT.

The V and J genes are TRBV19 and TRBJ1-1; maybe TRBD1 (6 bases). The CDR3 is made up of 15 amino acids. V dropped 4 bases and J dropped 6 bases, with 18 bases sitting between them. Germline CDR1 is LNHDA and CDR2 is SQIVND (reference sequence). In DNA, the CDR3 is TGTGCCAGTAGTACGATTTCAGGGGTTTGGGCTGAAGCTTTCTTT. Amino acids: CASSTISGVWAEAFF.

This clonotype was seen repeatedly, ten times or more. This sequence joins TRBV5-4 and TRBJ1-2, with D uncertain. Germline V CDR1 and CDR2: SGHNT, YYREEE (reference sequence). The V gene lost 6 bases and the J gene lost 4 bases, with 10 bases spanning the gap. This CDR3 is 12 amino acids long. Here the CDR3 DNA reads TGTGCCAGCAACTCGGGCATCTATGGCTACACCTTC. Its protein is CASNSGIYGYTF.

The sample holds many counts of this clonotype. The chain uses TRBV7-9 and TRBJ1-2; D unclear. The V gene's germline CDR1 is SEHNR and CDR2 FQNEAQ (reference sequence). The germline V and J ends were trimmed by 5 bases and 3 bases, with 10 bases remaining between them. There are 13 residues in the CDR3. CDR3 region: CASSEGVYYGYTF. CDR3 DNA: TGTGCCAGCAGCGAAGGCGTTTACTATGGCTACACCTTC.

On this clonotype itself: The conserved phenylalanine or tryptophan normally closing the CDR3 is absent here, so this likely arose from a read error. It is unclear where the CDR3 begins or ends on the DNA, so no DNA is shown, and the CDR3 is as TCRdb lists it. The V gene is TRBV7-6, the J gene TRBJ2-5. Germline-derived CDR1 and CDR2 are SGHVS and FNYEAQ. The CDR3 totals 12 residues, both ends included. The chain's CDR3 is CASSLAKELTNT.

The genes are TRBV30 and TRBJ1-1; D remains unclear. Trimming removed 3 bases at V and 1 base at J, with 9 bases between. Per the germline V gene, CDR1 is GTSNPN and CDR2 is SVGIG (reference sequence). CDR3 length: 13 amino acids. CDR3 region: CAWRGRQNTEAFF. As DNA, the CDR3 is TGTGCCTGGAGGGGAAGACAGAACACTGAAGCTTTCTTT.

This chain joins TRBV27 and TRBJ2-5; 11 bases map to TRBD2. The CDR3 contains 16 residues. Germline V lookup: CDR1 MNHEY, CDR2 SMNVEV (reference sequence). Trimming took 6 bases from V and 2 from J; bases not matched to a gene: 8. The DNA for the CDR3 is TGTGCCAGCAGGGAGCGACTAGCGGGAAAGCAAGAGACCCAGTACTTC. It yields the protein CASRERLAGKQETQYF.

V and J are TRBV7-2 and TRBJ2-2; tentative D call: TRBD2 (5 bases). The CDR3 has 15 residues. The V gene's germline CDR1 is SGHTA and CDR2 FQGNSA. V was pared by 3 bases and J by 6 bases, with 14 bases between. The CDR3 sequence is CASSFGLRTAGELFF. CDR3 coding DNA: TGTGCCAGCAGCTTCGGACTCCGAACCGCCGGGGAGCTGTTTTTT.